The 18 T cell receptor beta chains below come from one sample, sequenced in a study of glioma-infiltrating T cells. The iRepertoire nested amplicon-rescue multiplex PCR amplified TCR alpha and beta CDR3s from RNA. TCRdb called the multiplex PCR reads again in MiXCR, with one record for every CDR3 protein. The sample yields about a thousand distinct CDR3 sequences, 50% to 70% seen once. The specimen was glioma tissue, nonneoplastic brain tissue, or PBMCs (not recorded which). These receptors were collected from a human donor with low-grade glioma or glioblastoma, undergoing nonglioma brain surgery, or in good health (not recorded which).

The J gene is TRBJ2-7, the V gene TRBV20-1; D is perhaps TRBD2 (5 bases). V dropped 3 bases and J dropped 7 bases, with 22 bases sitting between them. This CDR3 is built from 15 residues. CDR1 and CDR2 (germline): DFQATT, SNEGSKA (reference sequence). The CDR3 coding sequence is TGCAGTGCTAGGGGTCGGGAAGGCGCGTTAGGGGAGCAGTACGTC. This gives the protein CSARGREGALGEQYV.

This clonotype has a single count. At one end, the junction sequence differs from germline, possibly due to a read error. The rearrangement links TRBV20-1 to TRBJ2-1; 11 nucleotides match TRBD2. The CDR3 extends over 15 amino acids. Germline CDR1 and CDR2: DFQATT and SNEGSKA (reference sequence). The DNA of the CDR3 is TGCAGGGCTAGCCGCCGGGGACTAGCGGCCAATGAGCAGTTCTTC. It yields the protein CRASRRGLAANEQFF.

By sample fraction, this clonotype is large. The DNA of the CDR3 is TGTGCCACCAGCAGAACCCAGGACATCGTCTACGAGCAGTACTTC. Amino acid sequence: CATSRTQDIVYEQYF. This sequence joins TRBV15 and TRBJ2-7; D is perhaps TRBD1 (5 bases). The CDR3 consists of 15 residues. V lost 2 bases and J 3 bases, leaving 14 bases between the germline ends. Germline V gene data show CDR1 as LNHNV and CDR2 as YYDKDF (reference sequence).

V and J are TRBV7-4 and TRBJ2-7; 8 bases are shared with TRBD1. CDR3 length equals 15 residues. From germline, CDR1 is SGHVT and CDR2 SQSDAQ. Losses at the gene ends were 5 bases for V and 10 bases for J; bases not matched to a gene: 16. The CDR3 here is CASSHNRGSSYEQYF. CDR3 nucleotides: TGTGCCAGCAGCCACAACAGGGGGAGCTCCTATGAACAGTACTTC.

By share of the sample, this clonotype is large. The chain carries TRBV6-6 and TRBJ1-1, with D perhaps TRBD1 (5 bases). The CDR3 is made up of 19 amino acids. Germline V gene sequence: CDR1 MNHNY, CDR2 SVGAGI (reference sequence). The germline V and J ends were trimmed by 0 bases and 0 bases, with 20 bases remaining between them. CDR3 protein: CASSYSGGTVLYMNTEAFF. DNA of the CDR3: TGTGCCAGCAGTTACTCGGGAGGGACGGTCCTTTATATGAACACTGAAGCTTTCTTT.

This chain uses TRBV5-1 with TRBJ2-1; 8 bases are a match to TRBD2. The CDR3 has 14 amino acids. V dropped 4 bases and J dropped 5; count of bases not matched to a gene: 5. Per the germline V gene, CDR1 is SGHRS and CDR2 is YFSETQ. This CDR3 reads CASSRGLVDNEQFF. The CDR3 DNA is TGCGCCAGCAGCCGGGGACTAGTGGACAATGAGCAGTTCTTC.

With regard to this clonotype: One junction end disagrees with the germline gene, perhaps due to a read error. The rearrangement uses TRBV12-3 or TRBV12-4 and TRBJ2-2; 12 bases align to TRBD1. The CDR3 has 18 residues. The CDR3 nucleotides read TGTGCAAGCAGCTTAGATGGGGGACAGGGGGCGAACACCGGGCAGCTCTACTTT. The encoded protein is CASSLDGGQGANTGQLYF.

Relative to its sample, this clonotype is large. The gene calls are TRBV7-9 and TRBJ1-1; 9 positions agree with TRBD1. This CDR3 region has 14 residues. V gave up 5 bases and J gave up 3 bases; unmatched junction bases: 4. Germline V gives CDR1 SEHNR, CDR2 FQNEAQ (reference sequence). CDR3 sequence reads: CASSKRQGDTEAFF. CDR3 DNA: TGTGCCAGCAGCAAGCGACAGGGGGACACTGAAGCTTTCTTT.

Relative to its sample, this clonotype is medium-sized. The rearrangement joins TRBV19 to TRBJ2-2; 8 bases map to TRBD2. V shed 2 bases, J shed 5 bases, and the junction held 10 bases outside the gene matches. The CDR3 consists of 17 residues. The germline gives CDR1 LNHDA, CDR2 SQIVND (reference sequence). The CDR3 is CASSIYSGLEATGELFF. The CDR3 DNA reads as TGTGCCAGTAGTATATATTCGGGACTAGAGGCGACCGGGGAGCTGTTTTTT.

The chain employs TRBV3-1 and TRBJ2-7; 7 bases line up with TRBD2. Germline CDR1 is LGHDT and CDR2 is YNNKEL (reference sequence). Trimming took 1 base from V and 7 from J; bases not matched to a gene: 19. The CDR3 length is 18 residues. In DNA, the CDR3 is TGTGCCAGCAGCCAAGGCGGGGGTCGGGACTTCGCTTTAGGGGAGCAGTACGTC. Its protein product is CASSQGGGRDFALGEQYV.

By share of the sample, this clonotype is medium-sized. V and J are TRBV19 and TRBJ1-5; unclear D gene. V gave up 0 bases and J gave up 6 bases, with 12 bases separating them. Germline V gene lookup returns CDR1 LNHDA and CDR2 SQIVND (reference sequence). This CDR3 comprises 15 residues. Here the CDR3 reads CASSIDLGRVQPQHF. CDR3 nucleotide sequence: TGTGCCAGTAGTATAGATCTTGGACGCGTTCAGCCCCAGCATTTT.

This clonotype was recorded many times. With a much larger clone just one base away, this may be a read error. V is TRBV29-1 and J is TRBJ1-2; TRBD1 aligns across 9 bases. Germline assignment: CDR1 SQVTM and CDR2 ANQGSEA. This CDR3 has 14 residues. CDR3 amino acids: CSVDDRGFDYGCTF. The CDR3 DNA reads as TGCAGCGTTGACGACAGGGGGTTTGACTATGGCTGCACCTTC.

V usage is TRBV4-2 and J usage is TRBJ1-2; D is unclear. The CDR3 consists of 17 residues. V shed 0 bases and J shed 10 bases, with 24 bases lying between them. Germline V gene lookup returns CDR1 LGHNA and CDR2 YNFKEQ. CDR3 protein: CASSQDLQNYANSDYTF. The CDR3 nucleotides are TGTGCCAGCAGCCAAGATCTACAAAACTATGCAAACTCCGACTACACCTTC.

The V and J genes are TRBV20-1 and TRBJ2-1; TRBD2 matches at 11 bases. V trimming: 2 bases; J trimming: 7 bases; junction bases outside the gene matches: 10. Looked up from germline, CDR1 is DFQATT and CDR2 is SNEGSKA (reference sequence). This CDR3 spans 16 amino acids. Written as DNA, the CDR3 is TGCAGTGCTAGACTAGCGGGAGGTAACCGGGAGAATGAGCAGTTCTTC. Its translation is CSARLAGGNRENEQFF.

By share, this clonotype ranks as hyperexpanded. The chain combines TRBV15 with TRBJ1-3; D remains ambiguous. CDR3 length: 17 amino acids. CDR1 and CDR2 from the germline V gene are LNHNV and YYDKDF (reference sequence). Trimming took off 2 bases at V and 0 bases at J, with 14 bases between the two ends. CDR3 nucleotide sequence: TGTGCCACCAGCAGATCTCTCATGGGGAGCTCTGGAAACACCATATATTTT. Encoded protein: CATSRSLMGSSGNTIYF.

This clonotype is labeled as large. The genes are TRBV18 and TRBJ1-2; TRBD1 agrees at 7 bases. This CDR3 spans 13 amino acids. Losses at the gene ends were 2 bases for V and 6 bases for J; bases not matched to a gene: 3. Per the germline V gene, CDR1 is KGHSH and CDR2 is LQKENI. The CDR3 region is CASSPEGAHGYTF. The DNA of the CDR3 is TGTGCCAGCTCACCAGAGGGGGCACATGGCTACACCTTC.

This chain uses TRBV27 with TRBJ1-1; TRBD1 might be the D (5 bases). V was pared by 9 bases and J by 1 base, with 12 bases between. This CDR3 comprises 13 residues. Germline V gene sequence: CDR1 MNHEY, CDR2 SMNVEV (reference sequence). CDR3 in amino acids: CARRKGQNTEAFF. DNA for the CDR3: TGTGCCAGAAGGAAAGGACAGAACACTGAAGCTTTCTTT.

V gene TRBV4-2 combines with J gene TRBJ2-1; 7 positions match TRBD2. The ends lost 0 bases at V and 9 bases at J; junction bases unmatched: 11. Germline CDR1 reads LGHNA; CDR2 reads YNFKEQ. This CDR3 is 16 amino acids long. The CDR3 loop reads CASSQERGYNYAEQFF. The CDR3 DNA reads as TGTGCCAGCAGCCAAGAGCGGGGGTATAACTATGCTGAGCAGTTCTTC.